This T cell receptor (beta chain) was identified in a study of response to subunit inactivated influenza vaccine. Overall study findings and caveats: Only a handful of new T cells, the authors suggested, are recruited with each seasonal influenza vaccination.

The table lists this clonotype with a few counts. Its antigen is still unknown. TCRdb re-called the RT-PCR reads through MiXCR, storing one row per CDR3 protein. The profile covers 530,000 or so distinct CDR3 sequences, with 14% appearing a single time and around 10% taken by the ten largest. The sequences come from PBMCs from blood, collected approximately 12 days after vaccination. This receptor was obtained from a man aged 45-60 years who received an inactivated influenza vaccine.

The CDR3 DNA reads as TGCAGTGCTAGAGATCGTGGCGGGGGGCTTTACGAGCAGTACTTC. Protein sequence: CSARDRGGGLYEQYF. V is TRBV20-1 and J is TRBJ2-7, with 8 bases that match TRBD2. The V gene's germline CDR1 is DFQATT and CDR2 SNEGSKA (reference sequence). V was pared by 0 bases and J by 4 bases, with 8 bases of the junction left unmatched. The CDR3 runs to 15 residues.